The rows below give T cell receptor beta chains drawn from one sample of a study of shared clonotypes between healthy human individuals. The data were produced by immunoSEQ multiplex PCR, yet TCRdb's version contains in-frame clones alone and is incomplete. This sample has around 600,000 clones, with 95% to 98% found just once. Input material: naive CD8+ T cells sorted from blood. These receptor sequences come from a man aged 30-40 years in good health. Each CDR3 is given with its conserved first and last residue. The D gene is left open where the match is weak. The listing skips clone size in some rows; elsewhere it reads once, few, many or a size class.

j_call clone_size v_call d_call cdr3_nt cdr3_aa
TRBJ2-1 - TRBV7-9 TRBD2 TGTGCCAGCAGCCACAACCTCTTGGCTAGCGGGAGAACGAATGAGCAGTTCTTC CASSHNLLASGRTNEQFF
TRBJ2-4 - TRBV21-1 - TGTGCCAGCAGCAAAGTAGAACAGAAACAAAACATTCAGTACTTC CASSKVEQKQNIQYF
TRBJ2-1 - TRBV21-1 - TGTGCCAGCACTTTACCGAGCTCCTACAATGAGCAGTTCTTC CASTLPSSYNEQFF
TRBJ1-2 - TRBV6-5 - TGTGCCAGCAGTTACTCAGGGAACAGGGCCTATGGCTACACCTTC CASSYSGNRAYGYTF
TRBJ2-7 - TRBV5-6 - TGTGCCAGCAGCGATACAGGGCTGGACTACGAGCAGTACTTC CASSDTGLDYEQYF
TRBJ1-1 - TRBV11-2 - TGTGCCAGCAGCTTAATGCCCATGGGGGCGAAAGAAGCTTTCTTT CASSLMPMGAKEAFF
TRBJ2-7 - TRBV29-1 - TGCAGCGTTCACCCCTTAGGTCTCTACGAGCAGTACTTC CSVHPLGLYEQYF
TRBJ2-1 - TRBV10-3 TRBD2 TGTGCCATCCGGGCCGGTACTAGCGGGTATATGGTCTACAATGAGCAGTTCTTC CAIRAGTSGYMVYNEQFF
TRBJ2-1 - TRBV7-2 TRBD1 TGTGCCAGCAGTCAACCCGGGACAGGGGGTTCCTACAATGAGCAGTTCTTC CASSQPGTGGSYNEQFF
TRBJ2-2 - TRBV7-9 - TGTGCCAGCAGCCCCCGACTACTAGAAGGCGGGGAGCTGTTTTTT CASSPRLLEGGELFF
TRBJ2-5 - TRBV28 - TGTGCCAGCAGCCTCGGATGGGGGGGCAGGGAGACCCAGTACTTC CASSLGWGGRETQYF
TRBJ2-2 - TRBV11-3 TRBD2 TGTGCCAGCAGCTTCTTACTAGCGGGGGGATCCGGGGAGCTGTTTTTT CASSFLLAGGSGELFF
TRBJ1-4 - TRBV30 TRBD1 TGTGCCTGGAGCACCGGGACAGGGGAAGAAAAACTGTTTTTT CAWSTGTGEEKLFF
TRBJ2-7 - TRBV4-2 - TGTGCCAGCAGCCAAGAATGGCCAAGCGCCTACGAGCAGTACTTC CASSQEWPSAYEQYF
TRBJ2-1 - TRBV30 TRBD2 TGTGCCTGGCAAGACGGGGGGAGCTCCTACAATGAGCAGTTCTTC CAWQDGGSSYNEQFF
TRBJ2-7 - TRBV9 TRBD2 TGTGCCAGCAGCGTAGGCGGGAGGCCTGCCTACGAGCAGTACTTC CASSVGGRPAYEQYF
TRBJ2-5 - TRBV5-1 TRBD2 TGCGCCAGCAGACCCCTAGCGGGAGTAAGTGAGACCCAGTACTTC CASRPLAGVSETQYF
TRBJ2-7 - TRBV7-6 TRBD2 TGTGCCAGCAGTACGATAGGGACTAGCGGGAGTTATCCCTACGAGCAGTACTTC CASSTIGTSGSYPYEQYF
TRBJ1-1 - TRBV4-1 - TGCGCCAGCAGCCCCACCACAGGGAACACTGAAGCTTTCTTT CASSPTTGNTEAFF
TRBJ2-3 - TRBV11-2 TRBD2 TGTGCCAGCAGCACCATAGCGGGAGGCACAGATACGCAGTATTTT CASSTIAGGTDTQYF
TRBJ2-3 - TRBV28 - TGTGCCAGCAGTCCCACCGATGTCGTAGCGGCAGATAGGGATACGCAGTATTTT CASSPTDVVAADRDTQYF
TRBJ1-1 - TRBV4-1 - TGCGCCAGCAGCCAACCAAGGGACGGTATGAACACTGAAGCTTTCTTT CASSQPRDGMNTEAFF
TRBJ2-5 - TRBV14 - TGTGCCAGCAGCCTCGCGGTGGGACTCGAGGTCTTCCAAGAGACCCAGTACTTC CASSLAVGLEVFQETQYF
TRBJ2-3 - TRBV27 - TGTGCCAGCAGTTTAAAGCTCACAGATACGCAGTATTTT CASSLKLTDTQYF
TRBJ2-2 - TRBV5-1 - TGCGCCAGCAGCTTGTCTTTTCCGGACACCGGGGAGCTGTTTTTT CASSLSFPDTGELFF
TRBJ1-1 - TRBV7-6 - TGTGCCAGCAGCTTAGCGCTCGGGTACCAGGGCGGGTACACTGAAGCTTTCTTT CASSLALGYQGGYTEAFF
TRBJ1-2 few TRBV19 - TGTGCCAGTAGTCTGGGCGGAGCTGGCTACACCTTC CASSLGGAGYTF
TRBJ2-1 - TRBV7-9 - TGTGCCAGCAGCTTTAGCGGCTCATATTACAATGAGCAGTTCTTC CASSFSGSYYNEQFF
TRBJ2-1 once TRBV5-5 - TGTGCCAGCAGCTTTGAAGAGGGAAGCAATGAGCAGTTCTTC CASSFEEGSNEQFF
TRBJ2-1 - TRBV10-3 - TGTGCCATCAGTGACGGCCCAAGCTCCTACAATGAGCAGTTCTTC CAISDGPSSYNEQFF
TRBJ2-7 - TRBV29-1 TRBD1 TGCAGCGTTGAAAAAGAGACAGGGGGTTACGAGCAGTACTTC CSVEKETGGYEQYF
TRBJ1-3 - TRBV4-1 - TGCGCCAGCAGCCAAGAAGAGCCCACCCAATATTTT CASSQEEPTQYF
TRBJ2-1 - TRBV7-3 - TGTGCCAGCAGCTCCCTGGTGATAGCGGATACTGAGCAGTTCTTC CASSSLVIADTEQFF
TRBJ2-1 - TRBV29-1 TRBD2 TGCAGCGTTGAAGTCCTTACTAGCGGGAGTAGCAATGAGCAGTTCTTC CSVEVLTSGSSNEQFF
TRBJ2-7 - TRBV29-1 - TGCAGCGTTGAAGACAGGACCTACGAGCAGTACTTC CSVEDRTYEQYF
TRBJ1-1 - TRBV6-1 - TGTGCCAGCAGTACCCGAACCGCTGAAGCTTTCTTT CASSTRTAEAFF
TRBJ2-6 - TRBV5-5 - TGTGCCAGCAGCTTGGTCGAGGACATCTCGACGACGGGGGCCAACGTCCTGACTTTC CASSLVEDISTTGANVLTF
TRBJ2-1 - TRBV11-2 TRBD2 TGTGCCAGCAGCTTCCGAGCGGGAGTAGGATACAATGAGCAGTTCTTC CASSFRAGVGYNEQFF
TRBJ2-2 - TRBV5-1 TRBD1 TGCGCCAGCAGACCTGACAGGGGACCCACCGGGGAGCTGTTTTTT CASRPDRGPTGELFF
TRBJ2-5 - TRBV4-1 TRBD2 TGCGCCAGCAGCCAACTTGGACTAGCGGGAGGTAACCAAGAGACCCAGTACTTC CASSQLGLAGGNQETQYF
TRBJ1-3 - TRBV28 TRBD1 TGTGCCAGCAGTACCCAATCTGGACAGGATGACGGAAACACCATATATTTT CASSTQSGQDDGNTIYF
TRBJ2-7 - TRBV5-1 TRBD1 TGCGCCAGCAGCTCCTATTTCTTAGGACAGGGAGACTACGAGCAGTACTTC CASSSYFLGQGDYEQYF
TRBJ2-7 - TRBV28 - TGTGCCAGCAGTTGGGCCTACGAGCAGTACTTC CASSWAYEQYF
TRBJ2-3 - TRBV13 TRBD2 TGTGCCAGCAGCTTACTGGCGGGAGGATTAGATACGCAGTATTTT CASSLLAGGLDTQYF
TRBJ2-5 once TRBV27 - TGTGCCAGCAGTTTACCGGGTCGAGAGACCCAGTACTTC CASSLPGRETQYF
TRBJ2-1 - TRBV28 - TGTGCCAGCAGTGGCGGAATACACAATGAGCAGTTCTTC CASSGGIHNEQFF
TRBJ2-7 - TRBV29-1 TRBD2 TGCAGCGTTGAGGGACTAGCGGGAGGCACCTACGAGCAGTACTTC CSVEGLAGGTYEQYF
TRBJ1-1 - TRBV18 - TGTGCCAGCTCACCTCCCGGGAAGGGGGTAAACACTGAAGCTTTCTTT CASSPPGKGVNTEAFF
TRBJ2-1 few TRBV7-9 TRBD2 TGTGCCAGCAGCTCCCCCCGCGGGAGTCGGAATGAGCAGTTCTTC CASSSPRGSRNEQFF
TRBJ1-1 - TRBV15 - TGTGCCACCAGCAGAGAGGCAGGTATGAACACTGAAGCTTTCTTT CATSREAGMNTEAFF
TRBJ2-3 - TRBV7-9 - TGTGCCAGCAGCTTAGGTACAAGTACGCAGTATTTT CASSLGTSTQYF
TRBJ1-2 - TRBV28 - TGTGCCAGCAGCCCCGCCGGGCCCTATGGCTACACCTTC CASSPAGPYGYTF
TRBJ2-7 - TRBV30 - TGTGCCTGGAGTGTTGGCAGGGCCTACGAGCAGTACTTC CAWSVGRAYEQYF
TRBJ2-4 - TRBV9 - TGTGCCAGCAGCGTAGGGCAGGACGGGGACATTCAGTACTTC CASSVGQDGDIQYF
TRBJ2-7 - TRBV5-5 - TGTGCCAGCAGCTTGTACGGTGCGGGCTACGAGCAGTACTTC CASSLYGAGYEQYF
TRBJ1-3 - TRBV10-3 - TGTGCCATCCAATCAAGTCGGGGATTAGCTGGAAACACCATATATTTT CAIQSSRGLAGNTIYF
TRBJ2-2 - TRBV19 - TGTGCCAGTAGTATAGATTCGAGTCTCTATTATCTGGGATCAAACACCGGGGAGCTGTTTTTT CASSIDSSLYYLGSNTGELFF